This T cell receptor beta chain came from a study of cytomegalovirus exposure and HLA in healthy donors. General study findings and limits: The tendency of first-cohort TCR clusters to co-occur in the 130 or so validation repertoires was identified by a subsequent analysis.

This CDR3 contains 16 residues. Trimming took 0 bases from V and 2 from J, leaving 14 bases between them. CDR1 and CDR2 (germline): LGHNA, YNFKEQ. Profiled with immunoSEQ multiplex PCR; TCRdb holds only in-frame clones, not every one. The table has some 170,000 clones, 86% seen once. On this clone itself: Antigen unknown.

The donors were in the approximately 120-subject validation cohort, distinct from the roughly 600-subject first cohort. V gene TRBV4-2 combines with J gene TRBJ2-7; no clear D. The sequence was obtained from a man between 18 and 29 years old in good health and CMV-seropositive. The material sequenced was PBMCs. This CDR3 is CASSQEVENSAYEQYF. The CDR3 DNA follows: TGTGCCAGCAGCCAAGAAGTGGAGAACTCAGCCTACGAGCAGTACTTC.